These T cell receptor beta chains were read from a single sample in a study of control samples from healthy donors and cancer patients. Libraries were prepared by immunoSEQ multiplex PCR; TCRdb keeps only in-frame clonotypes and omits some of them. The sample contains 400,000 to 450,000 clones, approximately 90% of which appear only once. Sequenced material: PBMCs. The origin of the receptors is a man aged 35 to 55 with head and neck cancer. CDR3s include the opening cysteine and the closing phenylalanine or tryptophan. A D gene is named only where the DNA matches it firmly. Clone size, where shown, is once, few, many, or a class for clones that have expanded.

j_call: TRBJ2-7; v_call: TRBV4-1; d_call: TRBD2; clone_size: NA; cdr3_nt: TGCGCCAGCAGCCAAGATAGCGGGAGGGGTGAGCAGTACTTC; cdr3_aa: CASSQDSGRGEQYF
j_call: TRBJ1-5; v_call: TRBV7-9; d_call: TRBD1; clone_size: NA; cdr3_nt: TGTGCCAGCAGCTTAGGGGGACCGGGACAGGGTAATCAGCCCCAGCATTTT; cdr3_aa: CASSLGGPGQGNQPQHF
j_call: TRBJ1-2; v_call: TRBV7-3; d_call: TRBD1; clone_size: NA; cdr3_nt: TGTGCCAGCAGCTTAGAACCCGGGACAGGGGGCAGTGGCTACACCTTC; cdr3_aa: CASSLEPGTGGSGYTF
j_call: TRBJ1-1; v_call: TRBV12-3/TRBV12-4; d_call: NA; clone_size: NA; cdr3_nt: TGTGCCAGCAGGACCGTGGGGCAGACTGAAGCTTTCTTT; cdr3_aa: CASRTVGQTEAFF
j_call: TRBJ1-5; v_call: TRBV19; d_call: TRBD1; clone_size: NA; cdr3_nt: TGTGCCAGTACGGCGTCCGAACAGGGGTATCAGCCCCAGCATTTT; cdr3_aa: CASTASEQGYQPQHF
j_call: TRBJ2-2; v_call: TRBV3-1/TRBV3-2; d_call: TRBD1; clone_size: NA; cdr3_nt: TGTGCCAGCGTGACAGGGGGAAACACCGGGGAGCTGTTTTTT; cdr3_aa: CASVTGGNTGELFF
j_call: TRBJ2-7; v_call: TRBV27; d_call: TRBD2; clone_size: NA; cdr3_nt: TGTGCCAGCAGTTTACTAGCGGGATCTCACGAGCAGTACTTC; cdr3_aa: CASSLLAGSHEQYF
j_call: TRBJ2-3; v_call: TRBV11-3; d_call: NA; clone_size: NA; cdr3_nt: TGTGCCAGCAGCCCACGGAAGGGCACAGATACGCAGTATTTT; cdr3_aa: CASSPRKGTDTQYF
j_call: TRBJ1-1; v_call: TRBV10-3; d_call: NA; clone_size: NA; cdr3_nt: TGTGCCACCGGTCCCGTCCCCCCCCGGGGAAGGGATAGCACTGAAGCTTTCTTT; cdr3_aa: CATGPVPPRGRDSTEAFF
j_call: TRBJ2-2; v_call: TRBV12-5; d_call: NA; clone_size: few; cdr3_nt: TGTGCTAGTGGTTTGGATATTAACGTCGGGGAGCTGTTTTTT; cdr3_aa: CASGLDINVGELFF
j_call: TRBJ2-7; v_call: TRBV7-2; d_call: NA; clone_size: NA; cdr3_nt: TGTGCCAGCAGCTTAGCGTCATTTAACGAGCAGTACTTC; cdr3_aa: CASSLASFNEQYF
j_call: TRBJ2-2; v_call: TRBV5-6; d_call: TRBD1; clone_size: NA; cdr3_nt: TGTGCCAGCAGCGCGGGACAGGGGGCCCGGGTGCACACCGGGGAGCTGTTTTTT; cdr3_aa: CASSAGQGARVHTGELFF
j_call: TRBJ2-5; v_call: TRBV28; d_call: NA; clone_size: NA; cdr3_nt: TGTGCCAGCAGTTCAGGGGGGGGGCTTCAAGAGACCCAGTACTTC; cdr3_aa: CASSSGGGLQETQYF
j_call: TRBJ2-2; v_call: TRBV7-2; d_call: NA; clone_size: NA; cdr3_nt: TGTGCCAGCAGCTTATGGCTGGACACCGGGGAGCTGTTTTTT; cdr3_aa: CASSLWLDTGELFF
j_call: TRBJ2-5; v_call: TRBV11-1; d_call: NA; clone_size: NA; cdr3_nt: TGTGCCAGCAGTCCCCGGCCCGGGGTACAAGAGACCCAGTACTTC; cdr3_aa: CASSPRPGVQETQYF
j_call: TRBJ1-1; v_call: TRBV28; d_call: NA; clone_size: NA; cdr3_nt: TGTGCCAGCGGGGGTGGACAAGCCGAAGCTTTCTTT; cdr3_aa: CASGGGQAEAFF
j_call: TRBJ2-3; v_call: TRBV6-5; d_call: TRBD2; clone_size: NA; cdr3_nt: TGTGCCAGCAGTTACAAGGGCGGGAGGACCCCAGATACGCAGTATTTT; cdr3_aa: CASSYKGGRTPDTQYF
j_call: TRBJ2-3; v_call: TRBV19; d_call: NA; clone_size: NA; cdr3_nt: TGTGCCAGTAGTAGTACAGGGTGGTCAGCAGATACGCAGTATTTT; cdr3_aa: CASSSTGWSADTQYF
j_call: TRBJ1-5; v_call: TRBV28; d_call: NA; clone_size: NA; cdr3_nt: TGTGCCAGCCGAGGGGCCGTCAGCAATCAGCCCCAGCATTTT; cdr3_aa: CASRGAVSNQPQHF
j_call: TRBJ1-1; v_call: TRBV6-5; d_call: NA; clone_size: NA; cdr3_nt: TGTGCCAGCAGTTACTACTCGGGGAGAACTGAAGCTTTCTTT; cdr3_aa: CASSYYSGRTEAFF
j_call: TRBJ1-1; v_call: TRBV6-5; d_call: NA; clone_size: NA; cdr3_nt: TGTGCCAGCAACCCCCGGGGCACTGAAGCTTTCTTT; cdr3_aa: CASNPRGTEAFF
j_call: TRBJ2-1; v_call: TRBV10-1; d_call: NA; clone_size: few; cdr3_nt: TGCGCCAGCAGTGAGAAGGGACTTGCCGCCTACAATGAGCAGTTCTTC; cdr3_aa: CASSEKGLAAYNEQFF
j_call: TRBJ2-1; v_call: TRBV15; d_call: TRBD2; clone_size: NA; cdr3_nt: TGTGCCACCAGCAGTAGAGCGGGAGTGGGAAATGAGCAGTTCTTC; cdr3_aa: CATSSRAGVGNEQFF
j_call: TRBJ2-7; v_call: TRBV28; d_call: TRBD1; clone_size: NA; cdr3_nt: TGTGCCAGCAGTAAGACAGGGGTCTCCTACGAGCAGTACTTC; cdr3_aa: CASSKTGVSYEQYF
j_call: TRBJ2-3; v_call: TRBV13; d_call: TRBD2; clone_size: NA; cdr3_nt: TGTGCCAGCAGCTTGAATAGCGGGGGGGGCACAGATACGCAGTATTTT; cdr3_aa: CASSLNSGGGTDTQYF
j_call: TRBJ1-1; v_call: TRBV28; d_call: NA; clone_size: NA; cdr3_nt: TGTGCCAGCCTCGGGGTGGGGGGATGGACTGAAGCTTTCTTT; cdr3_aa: CASLGVGGWTEAFF
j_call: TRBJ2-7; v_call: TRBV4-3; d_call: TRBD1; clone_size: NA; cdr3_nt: TGCGCCAGCAGCCAAGGTCCAGGGGGCCCCTCCTACGAGCAGTACTTC; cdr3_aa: CASSQGPGGPSYEQYF
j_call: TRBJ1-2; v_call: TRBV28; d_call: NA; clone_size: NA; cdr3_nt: TGTGCCACCAGGATGGGGCGACGAGGCTACACCTTC; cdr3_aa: CATRMGRRGYTF
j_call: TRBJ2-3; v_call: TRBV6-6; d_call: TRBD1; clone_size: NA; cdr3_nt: TGTGCCAGCAGTTATTCCGGGACAGGTCTCCCAGATACGCAGTATTTT; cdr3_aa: CASSYSGTGLPDTQYF
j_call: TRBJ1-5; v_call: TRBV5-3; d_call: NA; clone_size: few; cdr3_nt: TGTGCCAGAAGCTATCACAGGGAGGTAAGCAATCAGCCCCAGCATTTT; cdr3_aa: CARSYHREVSNQPQHF
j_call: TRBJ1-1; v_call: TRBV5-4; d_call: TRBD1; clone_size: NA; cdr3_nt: TGTGCCAGCAGATCAGGACAGGTGGCTTTCTTT; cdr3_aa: CASRSGQVAFF
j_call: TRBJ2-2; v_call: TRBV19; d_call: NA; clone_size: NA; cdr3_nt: TGTGCCAGTAGTATCACCGGGGAGCTGTTTTTT; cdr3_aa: CASSITGELFF
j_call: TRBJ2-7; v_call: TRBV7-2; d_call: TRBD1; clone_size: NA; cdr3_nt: TGTGCCAGCAGCTTAGATGTGACAGGGCGGTACGAGCAGTACTTC; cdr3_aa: CASSLDVTGRYEQYF
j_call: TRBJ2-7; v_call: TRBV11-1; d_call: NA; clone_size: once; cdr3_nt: TGTGCCAGCAGCTTAGAGGGCCCCTACGAGCAGTACTTC; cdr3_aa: CASSLEGPYEQYF
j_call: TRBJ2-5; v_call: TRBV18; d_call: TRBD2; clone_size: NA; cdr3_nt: TGTGCCAGCTCACCACGGCTAGCGGGACAAGAGACCCAGTACTTC; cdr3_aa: CASSPRLAGQETQYF
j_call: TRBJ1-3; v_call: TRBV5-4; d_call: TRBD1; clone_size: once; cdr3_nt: TGTGCCAGCAGATTGCCCAGGGACAGGGCGGAATCTGGAAACACCATATATTTT; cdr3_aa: CASRLPRDRAESGNTIYF
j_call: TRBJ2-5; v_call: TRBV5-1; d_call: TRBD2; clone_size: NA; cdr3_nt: TGCGCCAGCAGCTTTCGGACTAGCGGAGCCCAAGAGACCCAGTACTTC; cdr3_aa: CASSFRTSGAQETQYF
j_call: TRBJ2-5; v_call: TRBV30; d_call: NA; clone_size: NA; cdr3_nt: TGTGCCTGGCACCCGGGAATCATGGAGACCCAGTACTTC; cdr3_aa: CAWHPGIMETQYF
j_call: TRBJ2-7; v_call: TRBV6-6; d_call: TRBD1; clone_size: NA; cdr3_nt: TGTGCCAGCAGTTACGAGACAGGGTTAACCTACGAGCAGTACTTC; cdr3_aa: CASSYETGLTYEQYF
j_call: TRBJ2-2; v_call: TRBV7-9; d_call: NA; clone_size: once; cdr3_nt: TGTGCCAGCAGCTTAGATCGGGCAAGCAGGCTGGGGGAGCTGTTTTTT; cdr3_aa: CASSLDRASRLGELFF
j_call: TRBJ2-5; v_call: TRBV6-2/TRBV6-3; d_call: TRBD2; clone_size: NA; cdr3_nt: TGTGCCAGCAGTTACTCACCGGGACTAGCCCTCTCCCAAGAGACCCAGTACTTC; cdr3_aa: CASSYSPGLALSQETQYF
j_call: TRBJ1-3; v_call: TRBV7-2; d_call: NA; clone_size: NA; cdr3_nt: TGTGCTGCGTGGTTGGGAAACACCATATATTTT; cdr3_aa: CAAWLGNTIYF
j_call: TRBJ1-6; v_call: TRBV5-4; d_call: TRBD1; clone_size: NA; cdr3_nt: TGTGCCAGCAGCTGGGACAGAAATAATTCACCCCTCCACTTT; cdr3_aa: CASSWDRNNSPLHF
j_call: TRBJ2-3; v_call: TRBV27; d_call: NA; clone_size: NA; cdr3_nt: TGTGCCAGCAGTTTAAGCGGCCAGACAGATACGCAGTATTTT; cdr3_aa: CASSLSGQTDTQYF
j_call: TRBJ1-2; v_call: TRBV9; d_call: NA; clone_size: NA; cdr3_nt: TGTGCCAGCAGCCCGAGGACAGACCGGATCTATGGCTACACCTTC; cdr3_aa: CASSPRTDRIYGYTF
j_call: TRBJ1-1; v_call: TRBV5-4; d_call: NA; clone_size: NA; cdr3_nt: TGTGCCAGCAGCTTACCCCGGCCGGGGGTGAAAACTGAAGCTTTCTTT; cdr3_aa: CASSLPRPGVKTEAFF
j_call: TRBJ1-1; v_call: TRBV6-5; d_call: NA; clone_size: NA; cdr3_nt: TGTGCCAGCAGTTACCCGAGGGCTGAAGCTTTCTTT; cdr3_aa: CASSYPRAEAFF
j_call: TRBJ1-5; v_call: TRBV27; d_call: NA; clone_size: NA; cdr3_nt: TGTGCCAGTAGCCCATGGGGGGCAAATCAGCCCCAGCATTTT; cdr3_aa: CASSPWGANQPQHF
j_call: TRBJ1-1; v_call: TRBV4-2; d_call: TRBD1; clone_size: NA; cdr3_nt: TGTGCCAGCAGCCCAGGGGGGGGCATCACTGAAGCTTTCTTT; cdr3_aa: CASSPGGGITEAFF
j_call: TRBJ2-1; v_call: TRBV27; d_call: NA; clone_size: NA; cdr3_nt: TGTGCCAGCAGTCTCGGGACATTACCCTACAATGAGCAGTTCTTC; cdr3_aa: CASSLGTLPYNEQFF
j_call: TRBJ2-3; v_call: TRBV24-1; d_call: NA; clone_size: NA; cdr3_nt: TGTGCCACCAGTGATCGGGAGACGGCCCGAGATGCAGATACGCAGTATTTT; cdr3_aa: CATSDRETARDADTQYF
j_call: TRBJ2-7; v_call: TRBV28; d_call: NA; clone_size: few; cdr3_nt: TGTGCCAGCAGTTTGGTGGACGAGCAGTACTTC; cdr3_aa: CASSLVDEQYF
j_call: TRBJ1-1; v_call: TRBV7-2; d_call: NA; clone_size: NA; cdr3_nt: TGTGCCAGCAGCACACTCGGGGTGGGCGAAGCTGAAGCTTTCTTT; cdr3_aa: CASSTLGVGEAEAFF
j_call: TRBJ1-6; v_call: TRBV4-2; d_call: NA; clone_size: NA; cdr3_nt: TGTGCCAGCAGCCAAGATCCCTCCTATAATTCACCCCTCCACTTT; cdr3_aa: CASSQDPSYNSPLHF